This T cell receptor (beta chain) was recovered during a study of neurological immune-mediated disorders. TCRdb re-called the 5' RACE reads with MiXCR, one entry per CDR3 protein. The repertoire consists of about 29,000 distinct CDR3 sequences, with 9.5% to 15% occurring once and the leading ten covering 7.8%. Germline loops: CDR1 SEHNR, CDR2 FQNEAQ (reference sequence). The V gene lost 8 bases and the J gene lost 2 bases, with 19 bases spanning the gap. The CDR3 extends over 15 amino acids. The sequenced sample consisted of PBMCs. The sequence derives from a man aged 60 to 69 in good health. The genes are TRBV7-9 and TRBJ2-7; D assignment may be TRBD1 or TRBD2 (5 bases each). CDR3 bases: TGTGCCAGCCCCCCCCCCCGGGGCGAACCCTACGAGCAGTACTTC. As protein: CASPPPRGEPYEQYF.